This T cell receptor (beta chain) was profiled in a study of regulatory T cells in long-lasting Graves disease. This clonotype has at least ten counts. The antigen remains unidentified. Sequencing libraries for TCR beta were prepared with iRepertoire HTBI primers and Arm-PCR of CDR3 regions. MiXCR was run by TCRdb on the multiplex PCR reads, yielding one entry per CDR3 protein. The data contain a few hundred thousand distinct CDR3 sequences, approximately 12% of them singletons. The study's findings and limits: Lower TCR diversity was seen in persistent Graves' patients than in newly diagnosed ones.

The time point here: newly diagnosed GD, antithyroid drugs for less than 3 months. The authors made the TCR library using RNA they extracted from PBMCs. These data also formed part of another study, on T cells in Graves' hyperthyroidism and ophthalmopathy.

This clonotype was obtained from a man aged 25-45 years with Graves disease. The source material was peripheral blood mononuclear cells (PBMCs), sampled at new diagnosis, from a patient treated with antithyroid drugs.

CDR3 sequence: CASSLSQYTDTQYF. The CDR3 nucleotides read TGTGCCAGCAGTTTATCACAGTACACAGATACGCAGTATTTT. This chain links TRBV27 with TRBJ2-3; D gene ambiguous. V was pared by 0 bases and J by 2 bases, with 6 bases between. Germline loops: CDR1 MNHEY, CDR2 SMNVEV (reference sequence). CDR3 size: 14 residues.